This T cell receptor (beta chain) was identified in a study of beta chain features in type 1 diabetes. About the research overall: Patients and healthy donors were similar in age, gender and cell yields. Findings and caveats of the study: Patients and controls would be equally affected if PCR favored shorter templates. Moderate yet significant TCRB CDR3 shortening was seen in Type 1 diabetes patients in all four CD4+ subsets.

Via CD45RO/CCR7/CD25/CD127/CD95/CD27, cells of the CD4+ naive, central memory, regulatory and stem cell-like memory subsets were sorted. This clone was observed a few times. Antigen specificity is unknown. All of the isolated RNA was reverse transcribed, so expressed TCRB transcripts were sequenced. Using immunoSEQ multiplex PCR, the repertoire was profiled, and TCRdb retains in-frame clones only, with some absent. The sample has around 340,000 clones, roughly 8% seen once. The sequence derives from a young woman in good health. Material for sequencing was central memory CD4+ T cells from blood.

CDR3 sequence: CASSLAHGRSEQYF. The CDR3 bases are TGTGCCAGCAGCTTAGCGCACGGGAGGAGTGAGCAGTACTTC. The V call is TRBV7-2, the J call TRBJ2-7; 7 positions match TRBD2. Germline V lookup: CDR1 SGHTA, CDR2 FQGNSA. V lost 0 bases to trimming and J lost 7 bases; unmatched junction nucleotides: 6. The CDR3 consists of 14 residues. The variable domain in full, with the rest retrieved from reference TRBV7-2 and TRBJ2-7, is GAGVSQSPSNKVTEKGKDVELRCDPISGHTALYWYRQSLGQGLEFLIYFQGNSAPDKSGLPSDRFSAERTGGSVSTLTIQRTQQEDSAVYLCASSLAHGRSEQYFGPGTRLTVT.